This TCR beta chain is from a study of OX40 agonist ivuxolimab in advanced cancers. This CDR3 has 13 residues. CDR1 is LNHDA, CDR2 SQIVND, per germline (reference sequence). J lost 2 bases, V lost 5 bases, and 3 bases had no gene match. The sample holds a few counts of this clone. TCRdb's table, derived via immunoSEQ multiplex PCR, lists solely in-frame clones and lacks some. The table has around 53,000 clones, 88% seen once. The source was CD4+ or CD8+ T cells sorted from blood, collected in a trial of the OX40 agonist ivuxolimab. The rearrangement uses TRBV19 and TRBJ2-7; 7 nucleotides align to TRBD1. This clonotype was sampled from an adult with an advanced solid tumor such as melanoma, head and neck, liver or kidney cancer. In DNA form, the CDR3 reads TGTGCCAGTAGTGACAGGGCCGCCTACGAGCAGTACTTC. The encoded protein is CASSDRAAYEQYF. The entire variable domain, with the rest obtained from reference TRBV19 and TRBJ2-7, is as follows: DGGITQSPKYLFRKEGQNVTLSCEQNLNHDAMYWYRQDPGQGLRLIYYSQIVNDFQKGDIAEGYSVSREKKESFPLTVTSAQKNPTAFYLCASSDRAAYEQYFGPGTRLTVT.